The present entry profiles one T cell receptor beta chain with its context. Antigen specificity is unknown. This specimen belongs to a study of shared clonotypes between healthy human individuals. Study details: Each donor contributed plates that comprised three CD4 naive, three CD4 memory, two CD8 naive and one CD8 memory. General observations from the study: It was anticipated that sequencing depth would influence how many clonotypes donors shared. Naive subsets generally had larger estimated richness than memory subsets.

CD4+ cell separation produced CD45RA+ naive and CD45RA-negative memory subsets. Assay: immunoSEQ multiplex PCR; the TCRdb copy retains only in-frame clones and omits some. In the table there are approximately 350,000 clones, roughly 70% of which are singletons. Input material: memory CD4+ T cells sorted from blood. As for subset: CD45RA-negative fraction. The clonotype comes from a man aged 25 to 40 in good health.

The CDR3 region is CASSLTGTSNQPQHF. The CDR3 coding sequence is TGCGCCAGCAGCTTAACAGGGACTAGCAATCAGCCCCAGCATTTT. The gene calls are TRBV5-1 and TRBJ1-5, with D tentatively TRBD1 (6 bases). CDR1 and CDR2 (germline): SGHRS, YFSETQ. This CDR3 contains 15 residues. V lost 2 bases and J lost 0, with 9 bases in between.